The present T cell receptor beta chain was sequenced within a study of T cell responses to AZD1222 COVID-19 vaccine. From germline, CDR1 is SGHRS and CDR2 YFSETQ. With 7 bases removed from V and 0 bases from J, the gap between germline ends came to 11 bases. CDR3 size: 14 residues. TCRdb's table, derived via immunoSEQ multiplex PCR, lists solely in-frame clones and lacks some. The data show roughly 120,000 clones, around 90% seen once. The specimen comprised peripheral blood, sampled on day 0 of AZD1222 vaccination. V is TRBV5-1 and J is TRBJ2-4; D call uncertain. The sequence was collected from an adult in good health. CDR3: CASAATLAKNIQYF. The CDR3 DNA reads TGCGCCAGCGCAGCCACTTTAGCCAAAAACATTCAGTACTTC.